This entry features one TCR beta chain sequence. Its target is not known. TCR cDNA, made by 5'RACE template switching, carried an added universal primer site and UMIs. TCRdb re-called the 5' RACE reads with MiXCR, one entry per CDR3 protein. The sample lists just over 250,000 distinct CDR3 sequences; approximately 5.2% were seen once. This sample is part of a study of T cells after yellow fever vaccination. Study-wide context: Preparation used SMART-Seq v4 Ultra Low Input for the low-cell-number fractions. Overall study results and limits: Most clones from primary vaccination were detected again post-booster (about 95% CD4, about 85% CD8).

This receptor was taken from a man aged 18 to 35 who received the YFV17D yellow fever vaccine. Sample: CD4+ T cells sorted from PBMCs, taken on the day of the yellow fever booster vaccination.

The CDR3 bases are TGCGCCAGCAGCTTGAGTAGGGTTGGAGAGACCCAGTACTTC. Its translation: CASSLSRVGETQYF. The chain recombines TRBV5-1 with TRBJ2-5; no definite D call. CDR3 length: 14 amino acids. Trimming removed 1 base from V and 4 bases from J, with 11 bases in between. Germline V gene sequence: CDR1 SGHRS, CDR2 YFSETQ.